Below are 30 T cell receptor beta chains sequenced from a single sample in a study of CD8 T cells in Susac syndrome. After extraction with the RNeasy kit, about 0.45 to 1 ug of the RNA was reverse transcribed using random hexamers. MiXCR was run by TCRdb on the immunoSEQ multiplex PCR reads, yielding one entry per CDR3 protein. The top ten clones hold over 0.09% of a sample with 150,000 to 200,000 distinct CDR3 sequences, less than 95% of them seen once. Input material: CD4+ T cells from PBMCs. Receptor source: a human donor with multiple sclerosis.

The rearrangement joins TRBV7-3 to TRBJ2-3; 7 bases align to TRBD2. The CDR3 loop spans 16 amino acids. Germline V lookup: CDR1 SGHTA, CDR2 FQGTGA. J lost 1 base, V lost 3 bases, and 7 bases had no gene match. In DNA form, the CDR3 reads TGTGCCAGCAGCTTCGGGGGGTCCACGGGCACAGATACGCAGTATTTT. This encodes CASSFGGSTGTDTQYF.

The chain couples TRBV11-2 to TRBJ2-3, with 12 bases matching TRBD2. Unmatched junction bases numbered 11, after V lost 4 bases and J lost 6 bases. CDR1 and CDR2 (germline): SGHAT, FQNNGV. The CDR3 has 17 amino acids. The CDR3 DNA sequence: TGTGCCAGCAGCTCTGGGGCTAGCGGGAGGGGGTGGGATACGCAGTATTTT. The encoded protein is CASSSGASGRGWDTQYF.

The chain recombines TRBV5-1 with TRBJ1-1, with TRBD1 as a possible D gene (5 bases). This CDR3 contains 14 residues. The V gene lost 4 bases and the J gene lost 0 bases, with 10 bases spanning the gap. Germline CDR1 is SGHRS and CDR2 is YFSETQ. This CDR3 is CASSAQEMNTEAFF. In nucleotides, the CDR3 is TGCGCCAGCAGCGCACAGGAGATGAACACTGAAGCTTTCTTT.

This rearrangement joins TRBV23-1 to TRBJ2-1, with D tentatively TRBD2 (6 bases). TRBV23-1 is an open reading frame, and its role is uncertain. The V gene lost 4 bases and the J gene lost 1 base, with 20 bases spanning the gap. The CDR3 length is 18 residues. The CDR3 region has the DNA TGCGCCAGCAGTCCTTTCGTAACGGGAGTATGGTCCTACAATGAGCAGTTCTTC. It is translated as CASSPFVTGVWSYNEQFF.

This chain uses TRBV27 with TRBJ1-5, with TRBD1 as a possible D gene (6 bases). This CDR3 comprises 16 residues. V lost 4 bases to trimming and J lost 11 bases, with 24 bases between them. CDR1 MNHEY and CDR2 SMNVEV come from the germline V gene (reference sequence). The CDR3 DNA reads TGTGCCAGCAGTTCTCCCTCCCGGGGGGGGCCGGTATCCCAGCATTTT. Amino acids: CASSSPSRGGPVSQHF.

The CDR3 DNA reads as TGTGCCAGCAGTCTAGGGTTTAACACTGAAGCTTTCTTT. This sequence encodes CASSLGFNTEAFF. The chain links TRBV12-3 or TRBV12-4 to TRBJ1-1, with no clear D. This CDR3 region has 13 residues. V lost 5 bases to trimming and J lost 2 bases, with 9 bases between them.

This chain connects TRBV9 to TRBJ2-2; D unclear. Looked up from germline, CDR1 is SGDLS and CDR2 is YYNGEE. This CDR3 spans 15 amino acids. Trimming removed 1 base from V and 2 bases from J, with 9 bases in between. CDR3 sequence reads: CASSVRGSNTGELFF. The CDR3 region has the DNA TGTGCCAGCAGCGTACGTGGCAGTAACACCGGGGAGCTGTTTTTT.

The CDR3 spells CAWSGLKNTGELFF. CDR3 in DNA: TGTGCCTGGAGTGGGCTCAAGAACACCGGGGAGCTGTTTTTT. V and J are TRBV30 and TRBJ2-2, with no clear D. Germline CDR1 and CDR2: GTSNPN and SVGIG (reference sequence). The ends were cut back, 1 base at V and 1 base at J, with 7 bases in the middle. CDR3 size: 14 residues.

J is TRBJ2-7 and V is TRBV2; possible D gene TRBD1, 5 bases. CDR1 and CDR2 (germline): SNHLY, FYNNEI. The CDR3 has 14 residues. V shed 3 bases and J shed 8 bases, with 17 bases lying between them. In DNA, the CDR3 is TGTGCCAGCAGTGATAATTTTGGGGCTACGCAGCAGTACTTC. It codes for CASSDNFGATQQYF.

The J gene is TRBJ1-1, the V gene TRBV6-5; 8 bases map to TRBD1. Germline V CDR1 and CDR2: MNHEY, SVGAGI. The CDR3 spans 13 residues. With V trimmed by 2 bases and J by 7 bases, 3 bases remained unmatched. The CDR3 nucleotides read TGTGCCAGCAGTTACGACGGACAGGGTGAAGCTTTCTTT. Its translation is CASSYDGQGEAFF.

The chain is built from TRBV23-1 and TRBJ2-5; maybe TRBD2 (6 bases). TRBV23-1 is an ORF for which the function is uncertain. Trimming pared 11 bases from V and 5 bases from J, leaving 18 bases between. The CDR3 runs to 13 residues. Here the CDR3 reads CAPREGGEETQYF. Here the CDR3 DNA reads TGCGCCCCTCGAGAAGGAGGGGAGGAGACCCAGTACTTC.

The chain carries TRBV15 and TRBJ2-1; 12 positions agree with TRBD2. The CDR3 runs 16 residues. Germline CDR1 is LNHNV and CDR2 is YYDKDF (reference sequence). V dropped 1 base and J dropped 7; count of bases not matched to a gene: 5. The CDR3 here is CATSRGRGLAGNEQFF. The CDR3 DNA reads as TGTGCCACCAGCAGAGGCAGGGGACTAGCGGGTAATGAGCAGTTCTTC.

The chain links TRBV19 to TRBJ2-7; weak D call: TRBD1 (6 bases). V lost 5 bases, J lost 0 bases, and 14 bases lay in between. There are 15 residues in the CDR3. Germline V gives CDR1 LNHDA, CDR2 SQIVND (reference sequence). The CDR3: CASSGIGQSSYEQYF. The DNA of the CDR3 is TGTGCCAGTAGTGGAATCGGACAGTCCTCCTACGAGCAGTACTTC.

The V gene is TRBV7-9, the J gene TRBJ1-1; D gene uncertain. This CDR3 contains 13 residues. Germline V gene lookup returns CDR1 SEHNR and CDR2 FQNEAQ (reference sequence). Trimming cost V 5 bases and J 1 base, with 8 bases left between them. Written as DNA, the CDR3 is TGTGCCAGCAGCGGCTGGCAGAACACTGAAGCTTTCTTT. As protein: CASSGWQNTEAFF. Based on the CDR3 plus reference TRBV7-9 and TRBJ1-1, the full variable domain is DTGVSQNPRHKITKRGQNVTFRCDPISEHNRLYWYRQTLGQGPEFLTYFQNEAQLEKSRLLSDRFSAERPKGSFSTLEIQRTEQGDSAMYLCASSGWQNTEAFFGQGTRLTVV.

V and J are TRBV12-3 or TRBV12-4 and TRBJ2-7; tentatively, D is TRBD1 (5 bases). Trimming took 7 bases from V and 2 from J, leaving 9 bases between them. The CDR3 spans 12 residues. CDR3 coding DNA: TGTGCCAGCACAGACAGTCCCTACGAGCAGTACTTC. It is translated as CASTDSPYEQYF.

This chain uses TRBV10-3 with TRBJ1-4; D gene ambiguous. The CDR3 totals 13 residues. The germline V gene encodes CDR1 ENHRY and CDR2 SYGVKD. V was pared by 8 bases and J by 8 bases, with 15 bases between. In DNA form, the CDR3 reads TGTGCCATCTCCTCCCCCGGCCTCGAAAAACTGTTTTTT. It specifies CAISSPGLEKLFF.

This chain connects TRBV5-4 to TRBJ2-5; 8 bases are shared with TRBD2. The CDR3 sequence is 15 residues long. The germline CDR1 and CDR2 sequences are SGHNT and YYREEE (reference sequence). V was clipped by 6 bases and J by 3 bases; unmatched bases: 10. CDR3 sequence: CASTRGGPGKETQYF. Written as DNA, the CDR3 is TGTGCCAGCACCCGGGGGGGGCCGGGGAAAGAGACCCAGTACTTC. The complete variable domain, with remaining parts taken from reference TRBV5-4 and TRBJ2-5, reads ETGVTQSPTHLIKTRGQQVTLRCSSQSGHNTVSWYQQALGQGPQFIFQYYREEENGRGNFPPRFSGLQFPNYSSELNVNALELDDSALYLCASTRGGPGKETQYFGPGTRLLVL.

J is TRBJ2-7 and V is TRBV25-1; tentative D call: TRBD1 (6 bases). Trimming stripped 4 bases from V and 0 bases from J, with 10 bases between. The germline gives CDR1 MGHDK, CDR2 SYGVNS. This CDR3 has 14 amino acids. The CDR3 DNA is TGTGCCAGCAGTGGGGGGCAGGTCTCCTACGAGCAGTACTTC. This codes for CASSGGQVSYEQYF.

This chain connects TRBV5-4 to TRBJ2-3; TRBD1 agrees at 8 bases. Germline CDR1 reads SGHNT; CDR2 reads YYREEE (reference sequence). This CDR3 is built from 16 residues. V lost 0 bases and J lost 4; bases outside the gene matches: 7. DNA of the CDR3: TGTGCCAGCAGCTTGGAGGCAGGGGGCGGGTCAGATACGCAGTATTTT. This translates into CASSLEAGGGSDTQYF.

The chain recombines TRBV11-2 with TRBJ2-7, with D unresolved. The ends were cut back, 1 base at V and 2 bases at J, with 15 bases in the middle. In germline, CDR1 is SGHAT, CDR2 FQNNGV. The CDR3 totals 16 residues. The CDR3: CASSLGGARTTYEQYF. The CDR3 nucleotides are TGTGCCAGCAGCTTAGGAGGCGCCCGAACGACCTACGAGCAGTACTTC.

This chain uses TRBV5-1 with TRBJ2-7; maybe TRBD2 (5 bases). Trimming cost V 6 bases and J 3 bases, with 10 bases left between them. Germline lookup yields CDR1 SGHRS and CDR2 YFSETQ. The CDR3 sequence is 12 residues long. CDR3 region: CASTAAGYEQYF. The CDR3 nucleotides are TGCGCCAGCACAGCGGCCGGCTACGAGCAGTACTTC.

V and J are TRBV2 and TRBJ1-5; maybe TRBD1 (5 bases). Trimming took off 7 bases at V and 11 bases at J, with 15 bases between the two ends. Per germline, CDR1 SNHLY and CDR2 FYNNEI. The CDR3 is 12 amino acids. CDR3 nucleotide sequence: TGTGCCAGCACTACAAGGGGTGGGTCCCAGCATTTT. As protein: CASTTRGGSQHF.

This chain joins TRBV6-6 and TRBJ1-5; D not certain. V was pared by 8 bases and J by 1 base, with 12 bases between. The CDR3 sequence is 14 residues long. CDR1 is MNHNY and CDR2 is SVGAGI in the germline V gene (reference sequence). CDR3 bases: TGTGCCAGCGATAAGGCGGCGAGCAATCAGCCCCAGCATTTT. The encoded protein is CASDKAASNQPQHF.

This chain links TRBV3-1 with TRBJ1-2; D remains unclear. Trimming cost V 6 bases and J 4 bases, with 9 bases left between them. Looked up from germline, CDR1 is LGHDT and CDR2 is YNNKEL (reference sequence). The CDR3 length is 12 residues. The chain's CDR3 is CASRRGLYGYTF. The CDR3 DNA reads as TGTGCCAGCAGAAGAGGGCTCTATGGCTACACCTTC.

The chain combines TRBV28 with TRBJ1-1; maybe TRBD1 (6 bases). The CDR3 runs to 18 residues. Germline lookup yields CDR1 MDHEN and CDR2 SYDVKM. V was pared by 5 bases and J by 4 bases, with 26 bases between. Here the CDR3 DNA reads TGTGCCAGCAGTCCGGTAGGGCAGGGACGGGGGCCGGTCACTGAAGCTTTCTTT. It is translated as CASSPVGQGRGPVTEAFF.

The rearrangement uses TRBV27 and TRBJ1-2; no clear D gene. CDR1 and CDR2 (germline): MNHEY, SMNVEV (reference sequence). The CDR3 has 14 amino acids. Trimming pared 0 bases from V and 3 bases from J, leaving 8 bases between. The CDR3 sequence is CASSLSGQDYGYTF. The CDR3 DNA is TGTGCCAGCAGTTTATCGGGCCAGGACTATGGCTACACCTTC.

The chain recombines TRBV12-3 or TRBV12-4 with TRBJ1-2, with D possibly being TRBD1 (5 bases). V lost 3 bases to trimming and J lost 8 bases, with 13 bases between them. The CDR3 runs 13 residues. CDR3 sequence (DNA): TGTGCCAGCAGTTTCGGAGCAGGGTACGGCTACACCTTC. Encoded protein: CASSFGAGYGYTF.

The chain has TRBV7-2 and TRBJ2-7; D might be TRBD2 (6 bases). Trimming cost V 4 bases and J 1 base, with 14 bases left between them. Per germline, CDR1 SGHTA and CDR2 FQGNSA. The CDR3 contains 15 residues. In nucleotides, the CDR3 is TGTGCCAGCAGCTCCGCCGGGACTCCTTCCTACGAGCAGTACTTC. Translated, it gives CASSSAGTPSYEQYF.

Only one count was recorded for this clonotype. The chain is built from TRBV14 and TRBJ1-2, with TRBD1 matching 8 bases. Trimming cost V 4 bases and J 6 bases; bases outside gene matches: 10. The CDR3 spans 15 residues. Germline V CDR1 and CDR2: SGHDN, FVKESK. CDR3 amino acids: CASSRLRDRSDGYTF. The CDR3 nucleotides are TGTGCCAGCAGCCGCCTCCGGGACAGGTCGGATGGCTACACCTTC. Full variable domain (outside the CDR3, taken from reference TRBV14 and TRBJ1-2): EAGVTQFPSHSVIEKGQTVTLRCDPISGHDNLYWYRRVMGKEIKFLLHFVKESKQDESGMPNNRFLAERTGGTYSTLKVQPAELEDSGVYFCASSRLRDRSDGYTFGSGTRLTVV.

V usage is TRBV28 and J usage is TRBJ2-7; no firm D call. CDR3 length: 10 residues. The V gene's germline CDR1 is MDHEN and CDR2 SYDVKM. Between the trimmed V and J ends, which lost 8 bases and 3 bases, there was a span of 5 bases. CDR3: CASADYEQYF. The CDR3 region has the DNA TGTGCCAGCGCCGACTACGAGCAGTACTTC.